This record looks at one T cell receptor (beta chain) sequence and its context. The antigen remains unidentified. The PCR had 60 Vbeta and 13 Jbeta primers. Libraries were prepared by immunoSEQ multiplex PCR; TCRdb keeps only in-frame clonotypes and omits some of them. The table includes some 150,000 clones, 65% to 80% detected once. The germline V gene encodes CDR1 MDHEN and CDR2 SYDVKM. V was clipped by 8 bases and J by 8 bases, with 18 bases between them. CDR3 length: 13 amino acids. This sample was taken from a study of cytomegalovirus exposure and HLA in healthy donors. Study observations and caveats: Among donors in an Asian-associated ancestry cluster, a later analysis reportedly found fewer N-insertions than the roughly 700-donor mean. As a later analysis revealed, the rate of TCR association differed by HLA locus, with DRB1 most and HLA-C fewest. In a later analysis, V- and J-gene trimming of beta chains associated with a DCLRE1C missense variant, replicated independently.

The receptor comes from a woman younger than 45 in good health and CMV-seronegative. The chain combines TRBV28 with TRBJ1-2; D might be TRBD1 (5 bases). Input material: PBMCs. CDR3 DNA sequence: TGTGCCAGCGGGGCGGGAGACGCGTCAGGCTACACCTTC. This gives the protein CASGAGDASGYTF.